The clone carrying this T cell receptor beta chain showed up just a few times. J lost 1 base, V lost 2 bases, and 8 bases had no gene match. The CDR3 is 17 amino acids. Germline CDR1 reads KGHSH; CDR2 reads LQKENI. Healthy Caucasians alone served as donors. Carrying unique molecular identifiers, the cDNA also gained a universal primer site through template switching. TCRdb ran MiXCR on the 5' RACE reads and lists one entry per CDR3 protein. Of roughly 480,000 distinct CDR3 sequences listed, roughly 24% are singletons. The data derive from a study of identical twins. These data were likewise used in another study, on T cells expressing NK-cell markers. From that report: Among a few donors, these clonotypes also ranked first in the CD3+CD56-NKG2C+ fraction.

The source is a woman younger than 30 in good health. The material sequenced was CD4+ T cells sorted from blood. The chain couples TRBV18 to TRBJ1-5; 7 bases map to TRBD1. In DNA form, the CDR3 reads TGTGCCAGCTCACCATACGGAGGGGGACAGAGCAATCAGCCCCAGCATTTT. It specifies CASSPYGGGQSNQPQHF.